This T cell receptor (beta chain) was found in a study of cytomegalovirus exposure and HLA in healthy donors. Overall study findings and caveats: The authors listed approximately 160 TCR beta chains as cytomegalovirus-associated. Certain indistinguishable V segments, among them TRBV6-2 and TRBV6-3, were excluded.

The CDR3 consists of 15 residues. The V and J ends lost 0 bases and 1 base respectively, with 9 bases between them. Germline values: CDR1 MGHRA, CDR2 YSYEKL. This clone came up a few times. Its specificity is unknown. Other DNA sequences in this specimen translate into the identical CDR3. A multiplex PCR was run with 60 Vbeta primers and 13 Jbeta primers. The method was immunoSEQ multiplex PCR; TCRdb's version includes in-frame clones alone and lacks a portion of them. The sample includes about 160,000 clones, over 75% of them seen just once. The sequencing input was PBMCs. This TCR was sampled from a woman aged 45 to 65 in good health and CMV-seropositive. The chain employs TRBV4-1 and TRBJ1-1; D gene uncertain. Here the CDR3 reads CASSQDIRENTEAFF. The CDR3 DNA sequence: TGCGCCAGCAGCCAAGATATTCGGGAGAACACTGAAGCTTTCTTT.